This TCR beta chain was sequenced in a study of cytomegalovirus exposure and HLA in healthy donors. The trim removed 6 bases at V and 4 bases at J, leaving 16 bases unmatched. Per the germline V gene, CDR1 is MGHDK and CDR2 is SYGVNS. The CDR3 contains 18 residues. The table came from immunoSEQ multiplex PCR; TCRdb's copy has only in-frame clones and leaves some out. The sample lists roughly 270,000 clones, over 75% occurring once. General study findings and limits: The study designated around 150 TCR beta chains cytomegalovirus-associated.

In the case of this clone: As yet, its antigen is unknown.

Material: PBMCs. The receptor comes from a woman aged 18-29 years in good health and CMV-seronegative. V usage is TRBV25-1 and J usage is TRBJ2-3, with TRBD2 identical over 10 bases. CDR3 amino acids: CASSAIGLAARTPDTQYF. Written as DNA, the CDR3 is TGTGCCAGCAGCGCCATAGGACTAGCGGCCCGAACCCCAGATACGCAGTATTTT.